A selection of T cell receptor beta chains follows, all from one sample in a study of blood T cell repertoires in COVID-19. Here immunoSEQ multiplex PCR was the method, and the copy in TCRdb shows in-frame clones only, minus some. The sample lists tens of thousands of clones; roughly 85% were seen once. The sample comprised peripheral blood. These receptors came from a man between 60 and 75 years old with acute or convalescent COVID-19. CDR3s leave out the opening cysteine and the closing phenylalanine or tryptophan.

v_call: TRBV27
cdr3_aa: ASSLGGKSDTQY

v_call: TRBV3-1/TRBV3-2
cdr3_aa: ASSQRDSRQY

v_call: TRBV6-2/TRBV6-3
cdr3_aa: ASSSWAESSNTQY

v_call: TRBV9
cdr3_aa: ASSVATGGGLISTDTQY

v_call: TRBV6-1
cdr3_aa: ASSERQGEANEKLF

v_call: TRBV4-1
cdr3_aa: ASSQGTQGASNQPQH

v_call: TRBV13
cdr3_aa: ASSTSRTSGGNTQY

v_call: TRBV5-1
cdr3_aa: ASSLDLDRDEQY

v_call: TRBV5-5
cdr3_aa: ASSLIGGRDNSPLH

v_call: TRBV10-3
cdr3_aa: AISESTGNEQF

v_call: TRBV6-6
cdr3_aa: ASSPGHRNYYEQY

v_call: TRBV4-2
cdr3_aa: ASSQGVLSYEQY

v_call: TRBV5-4
cdr3_aa: ASSLEGPRSPS

v_call: TRBV19
cdr3_aa: ASSMKADTQY

v_call: TRBV6-5
cdr3_aa: ASSQLAGNTGELF

v_call: TRBV5-6
cdr3_aa: ASSTKPQGWDGYT

v_call: TRBV10-3
cdr3_aa: AIRAGQGVAGSNTGELF

v_call: TRBV3-1/TRBV3-2
cdr3_aa: ASSQDSLGSSYNSPLH

v_call: TRBV15
cdr3_aa: ATSRPGGLNEAF

v_call: TRBV4-3
cdr3_aa: ASSPVTSGSSPDTQY

v_call: TRBV6-2/TRBV6-3
cdr3_aa: ASSYGSLAGVRYEQY

v_call: TRBV7-9
cdr3_aa: ASHLAGDNEQY

v_call: TRBV5-5
cdr3_aa: ASSLVQGVKAGELF

v_call: TRBV3-1/TRBV3-2
cdr3_aa: ASSQGTGINSPLH

v_call: TRBV2
cdr3_aa: ASSASETQY

v_call: TRBV3-1/TRBV3-2
cdr3_aa: ASSFRGGRADTQY

v_call: TRBV5-1
cdr3_aa: ASSSRQGLARYNEQF

v_call: TRBV3-1/TRBV3-2
cdr3_aa: ASSHAQCDEQF

v_call: TRBV27
cdr3_aa: ASSLHSGGGTDTQY

v_call: TRBV29-1
cdr3_aa: SVESQGFNEQY

v_call: TRBV6-2/TRBV6-3
cdr3_aa: ASSRSAQGRRYT

v_call: TRBV11-3
cdr3_aa: ASSLGTGAQETQY

v_call: TRBV6-6
cdr3_aa: ASSYSSGDDSPLH

v_call: TRBV7-2
cdr3_aa: ASSKRRRREGRDEQF

v_call: TRBV20-1
cdr3_aa: SASPSLNEQF

v_call: TRBV19
cdr3_aa: ASSMGRTEAF

v_call: TRBV14
cdr3_aa: ASSDLDRLNEKLF

v_call: TRBV7-2
cdr3_aa: ASSIYRGGSYNEQF

v_call: TRBV29-1
cdr3_aa: SVTRGSGGNYGYT

v_call: TRBV30
cdr3_aa: AWSGGKYEQY

v_call: TRBV30
cdr3_aa: AWSAGLGTEAF

v_call: TRBV7-2
cdr3_aa: ASMLGTSGSMSTGELF

v_call: TRBV29-1
cdr3_aa: SVELLDSNEKLF

v_call: TRBV5-4
cdr3_aa: ASSLRTISTDTQY

v_call: TRBV6-1
cdr3_aa: ASSEALRTSVAKNIQY

v_call: TRBV15
cdr3_aa: ATSRSGGTYEQY

v_call: TRBV19
cdr3_aa: ASSHESLDSPLH

v_call: TRBV6-5
cdr3_aa: ASSYVTGGSYEQY

v_call: TRBV10-2
cdr3_aa: ASRGGDLRTNEQF

v_call: TRBV5-1
cdr3_aa: ASKTGVRGEQF